This T cell receptor beta chain was observed in a study of Ad26.COV2.S vaccination and SARS-CoV-2 variants. Study-wide background: Enrolled in COV1001, the donor was in the Ad26.COV2.S trial arm, which received the vaccine.

The CDR3 length is 12 residues. Between the trimmed V and J ends, which lost 6 bases and 6 bases, there was a span of 12 bases. CDR1 is MNHNY and CDR2 is SVGAGI in the germline V gene (reference sequence). TCRdb keeps only in-frame clones here, not all; method: immunoSEQ multiplex PCR. The sample gives approximately 350,000 clones, 80% to 90% of which show up once; around 3.6% is in the top ten. The treatment here: about 20 received Ad26.COV2.S at low or high dose, single or two shots; 5 received placebo; per-sample allocation not given. After the first vaccine or placebo injection, samples were drawn on day 63. The sample holds a few counts of this clone.

This chain links TRBV6-6 with TRBJ2-7, with D maybe TRBD2 (5 bases). The starting material was peripheral blood, obtained in a trial of Ad26.COV2.S vaccine versus placebo. This receptor was obtained from a person aged 18-60 years who received the Ad26.COV2.S COVID-19 vaccine or a placebo. CDR3 in amino acids: CASRPFEGEQYF. The CDR3 nucleotides read TGTGCCAGCAGACCCTTCGAGGGCGAGCAGTACTTC.